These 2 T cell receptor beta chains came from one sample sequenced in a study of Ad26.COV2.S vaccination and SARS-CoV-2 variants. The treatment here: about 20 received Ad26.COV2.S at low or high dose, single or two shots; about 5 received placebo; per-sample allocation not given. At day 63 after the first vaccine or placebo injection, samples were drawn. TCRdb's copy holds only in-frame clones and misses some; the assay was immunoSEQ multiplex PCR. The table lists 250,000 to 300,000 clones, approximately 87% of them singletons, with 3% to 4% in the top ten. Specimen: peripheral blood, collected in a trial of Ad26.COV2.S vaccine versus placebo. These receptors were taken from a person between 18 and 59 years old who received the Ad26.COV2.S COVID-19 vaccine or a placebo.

CDR3 coding DNA: TGCGCCAGCAGCTCCAAGTTGACTAGCGGAGACCAAGAGACCCAGTACTTC. It encodes CASSSKLTSGDQETQYF. The V and J genes are TRBV5-1 and TRBJ2-5; 9 bases match TRBD2. Trimming removed 3 bases from V and 0 bases from J; junction bases left unmatched: 9. The CDR3 totals 17 residues. Germline V CDR1 and CDR2: SGHRS, YFSETQ. Full variable domain (outside the CDR3, taken from reference TRBV5-1 and TRBJ2-5): KAGVTQTPRYLIKTRGQQVTLSCSPISGHRSVSWYQQTPGQGLQFLFEYFSETQRNKGNFPGRFSGRQFSNSRSEMNVSTLELGDSALYLCASSSKLTSGDQETQYFGPGTRLLVL.

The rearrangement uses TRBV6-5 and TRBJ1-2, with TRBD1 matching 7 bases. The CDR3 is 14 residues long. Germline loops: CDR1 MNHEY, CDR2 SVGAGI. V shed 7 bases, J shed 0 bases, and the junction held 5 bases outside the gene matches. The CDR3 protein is CASKGGVSNYGYTF. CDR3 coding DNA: TGTGCCAGCAAAGGGGGCGTATCTAACTATGGCTACACCTTC.